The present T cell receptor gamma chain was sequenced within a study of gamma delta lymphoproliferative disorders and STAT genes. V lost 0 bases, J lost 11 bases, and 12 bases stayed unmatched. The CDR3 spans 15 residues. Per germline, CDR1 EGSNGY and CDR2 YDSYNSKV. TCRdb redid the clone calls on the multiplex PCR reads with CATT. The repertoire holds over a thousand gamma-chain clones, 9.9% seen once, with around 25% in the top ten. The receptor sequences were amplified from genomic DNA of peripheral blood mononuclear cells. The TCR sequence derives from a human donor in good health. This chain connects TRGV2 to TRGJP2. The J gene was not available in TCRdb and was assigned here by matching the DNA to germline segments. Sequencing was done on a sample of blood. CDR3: CATWDGPANRWIKTF. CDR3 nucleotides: TGTGCCACCTGGGACGGGCCTGCGAACCGCTGGATCAAGACGTTT.